The entry below describes one T cell receptor (beta chain). Sequenced by immunoSEQ multiplex PCR; TCRdb stores in-frame clones only, minus some. The sample contains under 250,000 clones, about nine tenths of which appear only once. This specimen belongs to a study of blood T cell repertoires in COVID-19. Study details: The United States, Italy and Spain were the sources of the acute and convalescent COVID-19 samples.

Germline V lookup: CDR1 LGHNA, CDR2 YSLEER. V lost 0 bases to trimming and J lost 6 bases; unmatched junction nucleotides: 12. This CDR3 has 17 amino acids. The source is a man aged 35 to 55 who had recovered from COVID-19. The sequenced material came from PBMCs or T cells enriched from blood (not recorded which). J is TRBJ2-3 and V is TRBV4-3; 7 bases are shared with TRBD2. CDR3 amino acids: CASSQDRFGGSWDTQYF. The CDR3 nucleotides are TGCGCCAGCAGCCAAGATCGGTTCGGGGGGAGTTGGGATACGCAGTATTTT.